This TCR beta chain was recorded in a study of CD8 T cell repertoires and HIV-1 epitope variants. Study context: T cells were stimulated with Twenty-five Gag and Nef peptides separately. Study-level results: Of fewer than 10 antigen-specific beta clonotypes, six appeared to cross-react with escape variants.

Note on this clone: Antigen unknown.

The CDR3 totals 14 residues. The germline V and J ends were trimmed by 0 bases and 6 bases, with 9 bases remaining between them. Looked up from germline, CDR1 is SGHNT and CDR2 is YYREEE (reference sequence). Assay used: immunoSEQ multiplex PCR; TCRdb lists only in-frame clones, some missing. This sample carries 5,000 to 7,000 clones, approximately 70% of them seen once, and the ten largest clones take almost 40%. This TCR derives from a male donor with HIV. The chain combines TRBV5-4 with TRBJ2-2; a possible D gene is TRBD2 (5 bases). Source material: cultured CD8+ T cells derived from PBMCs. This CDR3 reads CASSLDRGSGELFF. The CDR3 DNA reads TGTGCCAGCAGCTTGGATCGAGGGTCCGGGGAGCTGTTTTTT.